This T cell receptor beta chain was sequenced for a study of shared clonotypes between healthy human individuals. Study results and limitations: Limitation of the genetic and exposure-history diversity represented came from the few donors.

In the naive CD8 group, cells lacked CD45RO and were positively selected for CCR7, so terminally differentiated effector memory CD45RA+ cells were left out. Losses at the gene ends were 4 bases for V and 3 bases for J; bases not matched to a gene: 9. Germline V gene data show CDR1 as SNHLY and CDR2 as FYNNEI. CDR3 length equals 18 residues. In the original processing: Junction-only immunoSEQ data arrived without quality scores, meaning filtering differed. Assay used: immunoSEQ multiplex PCR; TCRdb lists only in-frame clones, some missing. V, J and clone size reflect that table, while D and trimming were determined from the DNA. The data show about 650,000 clones, with 95% to 96% seen just once and less than 0.13% held by the top ten. This clone was observed a single time. What it recognizes is unknown.

The sequencing sample was made of naive CD8+ T cells sorted from blood. The source of this sequence is a young woman in good health. The gene calls are TRBV2 and TRBJ2-3; 14 bases map to TRBD2. The CDR3 region has the DNA TGTGCCAGCAGTGTGACTAGCGGGAGGGCGGTCCGGACAGATACGCAGTATTTT. It is translated as CASSVTSGRAVRTDTQYF.